This paragraph reports one TCR beta chain. The antigen remains undetermined. These data belong to a study of shared clonotypes between healthy human individuals. Study-wide findings and caveats: As a rule, naive subsets had a larger estimated richness than memory subsets. Sequencing depth was predicted to influence how clonotypes are shared among donors.

Nashville, Tennessee was home to all donors, each a Caucasian adult. In the CD4+ fraction, cells were divided into CD45RA+ naive and CD45RA-negative memory subsets. Data came from immunoSEQ multiplex PCR; TCRdb stores just in-frame clones and leaves some out. The sample consists of approximately 1,500,000 clones, roughly 96% of them appearing once. The sequence came from a man aged 30-40 years in good health. The sequencing sample was made of naive CD4+ T cells sorted from blood. The sample's subset: CD45RA+ positively selected.

DNA of the CDR3: TGCGCCAGCAGCCAAGAATCTAACAGGGAATTCGCTGAGCAGTTCTTC. Protein: CASSQESNREFAEQFF. The V gene is TRBV4-1, the J gene TRBJ2-1; perhaps TRBD1 as D (6 bases). Germline V gene data show CDR1 as MGHRA and CDR2 as YSYEKL. Trimming took off 0 bases at V and 9 bases at J, with 18 bases between the two ends. This CDR3 region has 16 residues.